The 25 T cell receptor beta chains listed next were all sequenced from one sample in a study of shared clonotypes between healthy human individuals. Assay used: immunoSEQ multiplex PCR; TCRdb lists only in-frame clones, some missing. This sample has 470,000 or so clones, with 81% found just once. Sequenced sample: PBMCs. Receptor source: a woman in her forties in good health. Some clones in this sample may be carry-over from other donors' samples.

V usage is TRBV25-1 and J usage is TRBJ2-2, with 12 nucleotides matching TRBD2. The CDR3 has 16 residues. Germline V gives CDR1 MGHDK, CDR2 SYGVNS. The V and J ends lost 6 bases and 3 bases, in that order; junction bases with no gene match: 5. In DNA, the CDR3 is TGTGCCAGCAGAGGACGACTAGCGGGAGACACCGGGGAGCTGTTTTTT. Amino acid sequence: CASRGRLAGDTGELFF.

As regards this clone: This likely came from a read error, as a far larger clone is one base away. Distinct nucleotide sequences in the sample also encode this CDR3. The V call is TRBV29-1, the J call TRBJ2-5; TRBD2 matches 9 bases. Losses at the gene ends were 4 bases for V and 5 bases for J; bases not matched to a gene: 8. The germline CDR1 and CDR2 sequences are SQVTM and ANQGSEA. The CDR3 sequence is 14 residues long. DNA for the CDR3: TGCAGCGTTGGGGTAGCGGGAGTGGTTGAGACCCAGTACTTC. It translates to CSVGVAGVVETQYF. Variable domain in full (rest from reference TRBV29-1 and TRBJ2-5): SAVISQKPSRDICQRGTSLTIQCQVDSQVTMMFWYRQQPGQSLTLIATANQGSEATYESGFVIDKFPISRPNLTFSTLTVSNMSPEDSSIYLCSVGVAGVVETQYFGPGTRLLVL.

The chain recombines TRBV28 with TRBJ2-4; D is perhaps TRBD1 (8 bases). CDR1 and CDR2 from the germline V gene are MDHEN and SYDVKM. CDR3 length: 16 amino acids. The V gene lost 3 bases and the J gene lost 8 bases, with 20 bases spanning the gap. This chain's CDR3 is CASSFGRTGRVDIQYF. CDR3 bases: TGTGCCAGCAGTTTCGGGAGGACAGGGAGAGTGGACATTCAGTACTTC.

The rearrangement joins TRBV7-2 to TRBJ2-1, with unresolved D. The CDR3 extends over 12 amino acids. The germline CDR1 and CDR2 sequences are SGHTA and FQGNSA. V shed 1 base and J shed 5 bases, with 3 bases lying between them. The DNA for the CDR3 is TGTGCCAGCAGCTTAGGAGACAATGAGCAGTTCTTC. The encoded protein is CASSLGDNEQFF.

The chain couples TRBV30 to TRBJ2-7; D remains unclear. The CDR3 is 11 amino acids. Per the germline V gene, CDR1 is GTSNPN and CDR2 is SVGIG (reference sequence). Trimming left V 1 base short and J 2 bases short, with 3 bases between. CDR3 loop: CAWSETYEQYF. The DNA for the CDR3 is TGTGCCTGGAGTGAAACCTACGAGCAGTACTTC.

J is TRBJ1-5 and V is TRBV19; D perhaps matches TRBD1 (5 bases). Trimming shortened V by 5 bases and J by 1 base, and 15 bases separated the two germline ends. This CDR3 region has 16 residues. Germline CDR1 LNHDA, CDR2 SQIVND (reference sequence). CDR3 sequence (DNA): TGTGCCAGTAGTCCCCGGAGGGGTAGGAGCAATCAGCCCCAGCATTTT. It specifies CASSPRRGRSNQPQHF.

The chain uses TRBV4-1 and TRBJ1-1; D uncertain. The CDR3 sequence is 15 residues long. Trimming removed 2 bases at V and 0 bases at J, with 10 bases between. Per the germline V gene, CDR1 is MGHRA and CDR2 is YSYEKL. Written as DNA, the CDR3 is TGCGCCAGCAGCCAAAGTCCAGGAGTGAACACTGAAGCTTTCTTT. It encodes CASSQSPGVNTEAFF.

This clone was recorded a few times. The chain uses TRBV5-1 and TRBJ1-4; D unresolved. The CDR3 spans 14 residues. The V end lost 4 bases, the J end lost 2 bases, and 9 bases lay between the germline ends. Germline assignment: CDR1 SGHRS and CDR2 YFSETQ. CDR3 residues: CASSKSGTNEKLFF. CDR3 bases: TGCGCCAGCAGCAAATCCGGCACTAATGAAAAACTGTTTTTT.

The chain is built from TRBV2 and TRBJ2-7; 8 bases agree with TRBD1. This CDR3 region has 15 residues. CDR1 is SNHLY, CDR2 FYNNEI, per germline. The trim removed 7 bases at V and 3 bases at J, leaving 11 bases unmatched. As DNA, the CDR3 is TGTGCCAGCACCCTGGACAGGGAGCGTAGCTACGAGCAGTACTTC. Translated: CASTLDRERSYEQYF.

DNA for the CDR3: TGCGCCAGCAGCCACGATAAGGTCGGCCCCGGGGAGCTGTTTTTT. Its translation is CASSHDKVGPGELFF. The chain couples TRBV4-1 to TRBJ2-2; the D is unclear. There are 15 residues in the CDR3. V was clipped by 3 bases and J by 6 bases, with 14 bases between them. In germline, CDR1 is MGHRA, CDR2 YSYEKL.

The chain links TRBV7-9 to TRBJ2-1, with 9 bases identical to TRBD2. The germline V gene has CDR1 SEHNR and CDR2 FQNEAQ (reference sequence). V lost 4 bases to trimming and J lost 9 bases; unmatched junction nucleotides: 10. The CDR3 has 15 amino acids. The CDR3 DNA sequence: TGTGCCAGCAGCTCCGCTAGCGGGGAGAGGGGTGAGCAGTTCTTC. Amino acid sequence: CASSSASGERGEQFF.

A remark on this clone: A far larger clone is one base from this, pointing to a likely read error. Additional DNA sequences in this sample encode the identical CDR3. The chain is built from TRBV30 and TRBJ2-7; the D gene could be TRBD1 or TRBD2 (5 bases each). Per germline, CDR1 GTSNPN and CDR2 SVGIG (reference sequence). The CDR3 contains 13 residues. CDR3 coding DNA: TGTGCATGGAGTGTACTGGGGGACTACGAGCAGTACTTC. Encoded protein: CAWSVLGDYEQYF.

Concerning this clone: Likely a read error: the CDR3 ends without its conserved phenylalanine or tryptophan. Because the CDR3's place on the DNA is in doubt, the DNA is left out and the CDR3 is given as listed by TCRdb. The V call is TRBV30, the J call TRBJ2-6; TRBD1 is the table's D call, not checked against the DNA. Counting both end residues, the CDR3 totals 11 amino acids. Germline-derived CDR1 and CDR2 are GTSNPN and SVGIG (reference sequence). The CDR3 loop is CAWSDGRVRLR.

This chain uses TRBV6-5 with TRBJ1-2, with a tentative D call TRBD1 (6 bases). With 6 bases removed from V and 12 bases from J, the gap between germline ends came to 14 bases. In germline, CDR1 is MNHEY, CDR2 SVGAGI. The CDR3 consists of 11 residues. In DNA form, the CDR3 reads TGTGCCAGCAGAAGCAACCAGGGGAACACCTTC. The encoded protein is CASRSNQGNTF.

V usage is TRBV9 and J usage is TRBJ1-2, with 8 bases matching TRBD1. This CDR3 has 13 amino acids. The junction had 9 bases not matched to a gene; V was cut back by 6 bases and J by 8 bases. Per germline, CDR1 SGDLS and CDR2 YYNGEE. Here the CDR3 DNA reads TGTGCCAGCACCCGGGACAGGTTCGACGGCTACACCTTC. Protein product: CASTRDRFDGYTF.

V is TRBV7-6 and J is TRBJ2-6, with TRBD1 identical over 7 bases. Germline loops: CDR1 SGHVS, CDR2 FNYEAQ. V lost 1 base, J lost 0 bases, and 9 bases stayed unmatched. The CDR3 sequence is 19 residues long. This chain's CDR3 is CASSLDQGVLISGANVLTF. DNA for the CDR3: TGTGCCAGCAGCTTAGACCAGGGGGTTCTGATCTCTGGGGCCAACGTCCTGACTTTC.

Details on this clone: It differs at one base from a far larger clone, so likely a read error. In the same sample, other DNA sequences code for this CDR3. The chain carries TRBV28 and TRBJ1-1; the match to TRBD1 covers 10 bases. The CDR3 has 16 amino acids. The germline V gene encodes CDR1 MDHEN and CDR2 SYDVKM. V lost 6 bases and J lost 0; bases outside the gene matches: 7. The CDR3: CASRIDRGLLNTEAFF. The CDR3 DNA follows: TGTGCCAGCAGAATCGACAGGGGGCTGTTGAACACTGAAGCTTTCTTT.

CDR3 region: CAWSAFGEQYF. CDR3 bases: TGTGCCTGGAGCGCATTCGGCGAGCAGTACTTC. The chain carries TRBV30 and TRBJ2-7; no firm D call. The V end lost 3 bases, the J end lost 6 bases, and 9 bases lay between the germline ends. CDR3 length equals 11 residues. Germline V gives CDR1 GTSNPN, CDR2 SVGIG (reference sequence). Based on the CDR3 plus reference TRBV30 and TRBJ2-7, the full variable domain is SQTIHQWPATLVQPVGSPLSLECTVEGTSNPNLYWYRQAAGRGLQLLFYSVGIGQISSEVPQNLSASRPQDRQFILSSKKLLLSDSGFYLCAWSAFGEQYFGPGTRLTVT.

V is TRBV11-2 and J is TRBJ1-4; D unresolved. The CDR3 covers 14 residues. With 0 bases removed from V and 8 bases from J, the gap between germline ends came to 10 bases. Germline V CDR1 and CDR2: SGHAT, FQNNGV. CDR3 bases: TGTGCCAGCAGCTTAGAAGCGACTATCGAAAAACTGTTTTTT. Amino acid sequence: CASSLEATIEKLFF.

The V call is TRBV2, the J call TRBJ1-2, with TRBD1 identical over 8 bases. The germline CDR1 and CDR2 sequences are SNHLY and FYNNEI. There are 16 residues in the CDR3. Trimming took 6 bases from V and 5 from J; bases not matched to a gene: 14. As DNA, the CDR3 is TGTGCCAGCAGGGGGACAGGAGACCCTGGACGATATGGCTACACCTTC. Its translation is CASRGTGDPGRYGYTF.

With respect to this clone: A far bigger clonotype differs at one base, so this is likely a read error. DNA of the CDR3: TGTGCCAGCAGTTCTAGTGGAGGTACCGAGGAGCTGTTTTTT. Encoded protein: CASSSSGGTEELFF. This chain connects TRBV6-5 to TRBJ2-2, with TRBD2 as a possible D gene (5 bases). This CDR3 contains 14 residues. Germline V gene sequence: CDR1 MNHEY, CDR2 SVGAGI.

This clone occurred once. The rearrangement links TRBV30 to TRBJ1-6, with 12 positions matching TRBD1. V lost 4 bases to trimming and J lost 9 bases; unmatched junction nucleotides: 10. The CDR3 contains 16 residues. Germline V gene lookup returns CDR1 GTSNPN and CDR2 SVGIG (reference sequence). CDR3 sequence: CAWTLHGTGGSSPLHF. The CDR3, as DNA: TGTGCCTGGACTTTACATGGGACAGGGGGCAGTTCACCCCTCCACTTT.

On this clone itself: A far larger clone is off by one base, so a read error is likely. The J gene is TRBJ2-2, the V gene TRBV27; a weak D match, TRBD1 (6 bases). This CDR3 has 15 residues. CDR1 and CDR2 (germline): MNHEY, SMNVEV (reference sequence). The CDR3 region is CATSRDNGFAGELSF. In nucleotides, the CDR3 is TGTGCCACCTCCCGGGACAACGGCTTCGCCGGGGAGCTGTCTTTT.

Note on this clone: A far larger clone differs by one base, so this is likely a read error. CDR3 bases: TGTGCCTGCAGCCAATTGACAGGGGCCTTGTACGAGCAGTACTTC. Translated, it gives CACSQLTGALYEQYF. The chain couples TRBV14 to TRBJ2-7, with TRBD1 identical over 8 bases. The CDR3 totals 15 residues. Germline V gene sequence: CDR1 SGHDN, CDR2 FVKESK.

To note about this clone: A far larger clone is only one base removed, so a read error is likely. The genes are TRBV30 and TRBJ1-5; tentatively, D is TRBD1 (5 bases). V shed 4 bases and J shed 10 bases, with 20 bases lying between them. CDR1 is GTSNPN, CDR2 SVGIG, per germline (reference sequence). The CDR3 runs to 14 residues. The CDR3 protein is CAWTDSAVMHPQHF. The CDR3 DNA reads TGTGCCTGGACTGACAGCGCCGTAATGCATCCCCAGCATTTT.